These T cell receptor beta chains were read from a single sample in a study of CD8+ T cells in alopecia areata. The protocol was immunoSEQ multiplex PCR, while the TCRdb copy is restricted to in-frame clones and leaves out a portion. The sample lists 100,000 to 150,000 clones, roughly 50% occurring once. The specimen was CD8+ T cells sorted from blood, collected at week 0. Source of these receptors: a human donor with alopecia areata. CDR3s include the opening cysteine and the closing phenylalanine or tryptophan. Fields, in order: D gene, V gene, clone size, J gene, CDR3 DNA, CDR3 protein. The D gene is left open where the match is weak. Where a row states a size, it is once, few, many or the class of an expanded clone; other rows omit it.

>TRBD1|TRBV4-1|.|TRBJ1-5
TGCGCCAGCAGCCAAGAAGAGGGGTCCCCGGGACAGGGGAATCAGCCCCAGCATTTT
CASSQEEGSPGQGNQPQHF
>.|TRBV7-9|many|TRBJ2-3
TGTGCCAGCAATCCCGGGGTCTCTAGCACAGATACGCAGTATTTT
CASNPGVSSTDTQYF
>.|TRBV27|.|TRBJ2-3
TGTGCCAGCAGTTTAGGGGACATTAGCACAGATACGCAGTATTTT
CASSLGDISTDTQYF
>.|TRBV4-1|.|TRBJ1-6
TGCGCCAGCTCTGATGGCTTGGGGTCCCTCCACTTT
CASSDGLGSLHF
>TRBD2|TRBV29-1|.|TRBJ2-3
TGCAGCGTTTCCCGCATGGAGCGGGGGGTACCGGGAGATACGCAGTATTTT
CSVSRMERGVPGDTQYF
>.|TRBV6-1|.|TRBJ2-7
TGTGCCAGCAGTGAATGGGTGGGACCCTACGAGCAGTACTTC
CASSEWVGPYEQYF
>TRBD1|TRBV6-5|once|TRBJ1-2
TGTGCCAGCAGGCATGTACAGGGGAGTAACTATGGCTACACCTTC
CASRHVQGSNYGYTF
>.|TRBV7-9|few|TRBJ2-1
TGTGCCAGCAGCTTAGAGGGCTCGTTGGGGTCTCCCTACAATGAGCAGTTCTTC
CASSLEGSLGSPYNEQFF
>.|TRBV4-1|.|TRBJ2-3
TGCGCCAGCAGCCAAGTGGCAGGGGCCACAGATACGCAGTATTTT
CASSQVAGATDTQYF
>.|TRBV4-3|.|TRBJ1-1
TGCGCCAGCAGCCCTTCGGGCGGGGACACTGAAGCTTTCTTT
CASSPSGGDTEAFF
>TRBD1|TRBV2|.|TRBJ2-1
TGTGCCATCCGGGACAGACAAATGGATGAGCAGTTCTTC
CAIRDRQMDEQFF
>.|TRBV19|.|TRBJ2-1
TGTGCCAGTAGTATGAGCCGACACTCCTACAATGAGCAGTTCTTC
CASSMSRHSYNEQFF
>.|TRBV30|.|TRBJ1-1
TGTGCCTGGAGCCCCGTGGGGATTGAAGCTTTCTTT
CAWSPVGIEAFF
>.|TRBV7-9|few|TRBJ2-1
TGTGCCAGCAGCTTAGCAGCTAGCGAGTACAATGAGCAGTTCTTC
CASSLAASEYNEQFF
>.|TRBV27|.|TRBJ2-7
TGTGCCAGCAGTGTGACTGGGGGCTACGAGCAGTACTTC
CASSVTGGYEQYF
>.|TRBV29-1|.|TRBJ1-1
TGCAGCGTTGGCGGTGGTGAAATGAACACTGAAGCTTTCTTT
CSVGGGEMNTEAFF
>TRBD2|TRBV29-1|.|TRBJ2-1
TGCAGCGTGGACGGGACTAGCGGGGGCTATGAGCAGTTCTTC
CSVDGTSGGYEQFF
>TRBD2|TRBV7-2|.|TRBJ2-7
TGTGCCAGCGGCGGGGGGGCACGGTACGAGCAGTACTTC
CASGGGARYEQYF
>.|TRBV30|.|TRBJ1-1
TGTGCCTGGAAAATAGGGACTGAAGCTTTCTTT
CAWKIGTEAFF
>.|TRBV2|.|TRBJ2-7
TGTGCCAGCAGTGATCCGGTCGACAGCACCTACGAGCAGTACTTC
CASSDPVDSTYEQYF
>TRBD1|TRBV6-1|.|TRBJ2-3
TGTGCCAGCGGAGGACAGGGGGCCACAGATACGCAGTATTTT
CASGGQGATDTQYF
>.|TRBV13|.|TRBJ1-1
TGTGCCAGCAGCTCCGAAGGGGAGGGCAACACTGAAGCTTTCTTT
CASSSEGEGNTEAFF
>.|TRBV6-5|.|TRBJ2-4
TGTGCCAGCAGTTACTCCCTCTGGGGGCAAAACATTCAGTACTTC
CASSYSLWGQNIQYF
>.|TRBV29-1|.|TRBJ1-1
TGCAGTATCCAGATGAACACTGAAGCTTTCTTT
CSIQMNTEAFF
>TRBD2|TRBV27|.|TRBJ2-7
TGTGCCAGCAGTTACGGGACTAGCGGGTACGAGCAGTACTTC
CASSYGTSGYEQYF
>TRBD2|TRBV27|once|TRBJ2-5
TGTGCCAGCAGTTTAGGGCGGGGGGACCAAGAGACCCAGTACTTC
CASSLGRGDQETQYF
>.|TRBV28|.|TRBJ1-1
TGTGCCAGCAGTTTCATGCCAGAAGCCACTGAAGCTTTCTTT
CASSFMPEATEAFF
>TRBD1|TRBV28|.|TRBJ2-2
TGTGCCAGCAGTTTGGGGGACAGCACATCCGGGGAGCTGTTTTTT
CASSLGDSTSGELFF
>.|TRBV4-1|few|TRBJ2-1
TGCGCCAGCAGCCCTGTCTGGGGTTCCTCCTACAATGAGCAGTTCTTC
CASSPVWGSSYNEQFF
>.|TRBV6-5|.|TRBJ2-7
TGTGCCAGCAGTTCCCCGCTGGGACCGTACGAGCAGTACTTC
CASSSPLGPYEQYF
>.|TRBV27|.|TRBJ2-7
TGTGCCAGCAGAGAACAGGAAGACTACGAGCAGTACTTC
CASREQEDYEQYF
>.|TRBV14|.|TRBJ1-2
TGTGCCAGCAGCCAAGAGACAGAAATGGACTATGGCTACACCTTC
CASSQETEMDYGYTF
>.|TRBV7-9|.|TRBJ2-1
TGTGCCAGCAGCTTAGCGGCTAATGAGCAGTTCTTC
CASSLAANEQFF
>.|TRBV27|few|TRBJ1-6
TGTGCCAGCACCAGATTGAGGGAGAAGAATTCACCCCTCCACTTT
CASTRLREKNSPLHF
>.|TRBV6-5|.|TRBJ1-5
TGTGCCAGCAGAATGGACAGTAATCAGCCCCAGCATTTT
CASRMDSNQPQHF
>.|TRBV30|.|TRBJ2-1
TGTGCCTGGAGTGTTGGGGGGGAGCAGTTCTTC
CAWSVGGEQFF
>.|TRBV13|.|TRBJ1-5
TGTGCCAGCAGCTTAGGGGGGGCTCAGCCCCAGCATTTT
CASSLGGAQPQHF
>.|TRBV2|.|TRBJ2-3
TGTGCCAGCAACGACCCCCGAGAGACAGATACGCAGTATTTT
CASNDPRETDTQYF
>.|TRBV11-2|.|TRBJ2-7
TGTGCCAGCAGCTTAGGCCAAAACTACGAGCAGTACTTC
CASSLGQNYEQYF
>.|TRBV13|.|TRBJ2-7
TGTGCCAGCAGGGGCCCGACAGACAGCTACGAGCAGTACTTC
CASRGPTDSYEQYF
>.|TRBV27|.|TRBJ2-7
TGTGCCAGCAGTTTAAACCCTCCCTACGAGCAGTACTTC
CASSLNPPYEQYF
>TRBD1|TRBV18|few|TRBJ2-7
TGTGCCAGCTCACCCACCCCGGGACAGGGGGCTCAAGAGCAGTACTTC
CASSPTPGQGAQEQYF
>.|TRBV27|.|TRBJ1-5
TGTGCCAGCTCATCGCGGGCTGTGGGGGCCCGCAATCAGCCCCAGCATTTT
CASSSRAVGARNQPQHF
>.|TRBV5-4|.|TRBJ2-4
TGTGCCAGCAGCTTGGGGGGTGAAAACATTCAGTACTTC
CASSLGGENIQYF
>.|TRBV29-1|.|TRBJ1-2
TGCAGCGTTGAAGATCCCGAGCGTAACTATGGCTACACCTTC
CSVEDPERNYGYTF